One sample yielded the 10 T cell receptor beta chains listed below, sequenced in a study of graft-versus-host responses after intestinal transplantation. Graft material was processed, releasing intraepithelial and lamina propria lymphocytes. Profiling relied on immunoSEQ multiplex PCR, and the TCRdb table lists in-frame clones only, not all of them. Among about 37,000 clones listed, approximately 86% were seen once. The sequences come from ileum tissue, collected around 190 days after intestinal transplant. The source is a human patient who received an intestinal transplant, so some T cells may come from the graft donor.

The chain couples TRBV27 to TRBJ2-5; 8 nucleotides match TRBD1. The J segment lost 4 bases and the V segment lost 5 bases, leaving 12 bases of the junction unmatched. The germline V gene encodes CDR1 MNHEY and CDR2 SMNVEV (reference sequence). This CDR3 comprises 16 residues. The CDR3 reads CASSDKGVRGLETQYF. Here the CDR3 DNA reads TGTGCCAGCAGTGATAAGGGGGTCAGGGGGCTAGAGACCCAGTACTTC.

The V and J genes are TRBV2 and TRBJ2-1; D is ambiguous. The V gene's germline CDR1 is SNHLY and CDR2 FYNNEI. The CDR3 has 15 amino acids. Trimming cost V 0 bases and J 0 bases, with 6 bases left between them. The CDR3 loop reads CASSEAGNSYNEQFF. Written as DNA, the CDR3 is TGTGCCAGCAGTGAAGCGGGGAACTCCTACAATGAGCAGTTCTTC. The entire variable domain, with the rest obtained from reference TRBV2 and TRBJ2-1, is as follows: EPEVTQTPSHQVTQMGQEVILRCVPISNHLYFYWYRQILGQKVEFLVSFYNNEISEKSEIFDDQFSVERPDGSNFTLKIRSTKLEDSAMYFCASSEAGNSYNEQFFGPGTRLTVL.

This clone was recorded once. Here the CDR3 reads CASTFQLRDRTYEQYF. The CDR3 coding sequence is TGTGCCAGCACTTTCCAGCTCCGGGACAGAACCTACGAGCAGTACTTC. This chain links TRBV6-6 with TRBJ2-7; 7 nucleotides match TRBD1. With V trimmed by 7 bases and J by 2 bases, 14 bases remained unmatched. This CDR3 spans 16 amino acids. Germline CDR1 and CDR2: MNHNY and SVGAGI (reference sequence).

V and J are TRBV27 and TRBJ2-1, with D possibly being TRBD1 or TRBD2 (5 bases each). CDR1 and CDR2 (germline): MNHEY, SMNVEV (reference sequence). The CDR3 runs 15 residues. V shed 2 bases and J shed 7 bases, with 15 bases lying between them. CDR3 region: CASSLLPGPGNEQFF. DNA for the CDR3: TGTGCCAGCAGTTTACTCCCGGGGCCGGGGAATGAGCAGTTCTTC.

This clone was seen a single time. This chain connects TRBV7-3 to TRBJ2-6, with D possibly matching TRBD2 (7 bases). V dropped 1 base and J dropped 4 bases, with 11 bases sitting between them. CDR3 length: 16 amino acids. The V gene's germline CDR1 is SGHTA and CDR2 FQGTGA. The chain's CDR3 is CASSLKGGTGANVLTF. CDR3 coding DNA: TGTGCCAGCAGCTTAAAGGGGGGGACAGGGGCCAACGTCCTGACTTTC. The full variable domain, completed using reference TRBV7-3 and TRBJ2-6, is GAGVSQTPSNKVTEKGKYVELRCDPISGHTALYWYRQSLGQGPEFLIYFQGTGAADDSGLPNDRFFAVRPEGSVSTLKIQRTERGDSAVYLCASSLKGGTGANVLTFGAGSRLTVL.

The CDR3 is CASSLDWGQPTYGYTF. The CDR3 coding sequence is TGCGCCAGCAGCTTGGACTGGGGACAGCCCACGTATGGCTACACCTTC. The gene calls are TRBV5-1 and TRBJ1-2; 7 positions agree with TRBD1. CDR1 and CDR2 from the germline V gene are SGHRS and YFSETQ. The CDR3 length is 16 residues. J was trimmed by 5 bases and V by 0 bases; bases with no gene match: 10.

This clone has more than one count but fewer than ten. The chain recombines TRBV5-1 with TRBJ2-5, with D unresolved. The CDR3 extends over 13 amino acids. Trimming removed 0 bases from V and 5 bases from J, with 8 bases in between. CDR1 and CDR2 from the germline V gene are SGHRS and YFSETQ. This chain's CDR3 is CASSLEEWETQYF. As DNA, the CDR3 is TGCGCCAGCAGCTTGGAAGAGTGGGAGACCCAGTACTTC.

This chain uses TRBV29-1 with TRBJ2-1; 7 bases map to TRBD2. V lost 7 bases and J lost 9; bases outside the gene matches: 15. The CDR3 length is 14 residues. The germline V gene encodes CDR1 SQVTM and CDR2 ANQGSEA. The CDR3 sequence is CSGTGGSNIGEQFF. CDR3 DNA sequence: TGCAGCGGGACGGGCGGGAGCAATATCGGTGAGCAGTTCTTC.

Remarks on this clone: A junction end diverges from the germline sequence, so it may reflect a read error. This rearrangement joins TRBV19 to TRBJ1-1, with D hard to call. The germline gives CDR1 LNHDA, CDR2 SQIVND (reference sequence). The length of the CDR3 is 14 residues. The CDR3 bases are TGTGCCAGTAGTATAGGGGGAGGGAACCCTGAAGCTTTCTTT. As protein: CASSIGGGNPEAFF.

This clone turned up a few times. The V call is TRBV5-4, the J call TRBJ1-1; weak D call: TRBD1 (6 bases). Trimming stripped 4 bases from V and 3 bases from J, with 16 bases between. This CDR3 is 15 amino acids long. The germline V gene encodes CDR1 SGHNT and CDR2 YYREEE (reference sequence). CDR3 residues: CASSLGGAADTEAFF. CDR3 DNA sequence: TGTGCCAGCAGCCTGGGGGGGGCGGCGGACACTGAAGCTTTCTTT.